Ten or more counts support the clone carrying this T cell receptor beta chain. Its antigen is as yet unknown. This entry comes from a study of CD8 T cells in ankylosing spondylitis. Study results and caveats: Relatively scarce in peripheral blood, disease-linked clones were CD8+. Significant enrichment of disease-linked clones was reported in matched ankylosing spondylitis synovial fluid. Some motif variants had been reported before (in reactive arthritis synovial fluid and blood).

Libraries for TCR beta were made by quantitative 5'-RACE with molecular barcodes. TCRdb fed the 5' RACE reads into MiXCR, producing one record per CDR3 protein. The sample has roughly 180,000 distinct CDR3 sequences; about an eighth are singletons. Trimming pared 4 bases from V and 3 bases from J, leaving 8 bases between. The CDR3 runs 12 residues. CDR1 is DFQATT and CDR2 is SNEGSKA in the germline V gene (reference sequence). The chain uses TRBV20-1 and TRBJ2-3, with a weak D call TRBD2 (5 bases). The clonotype comes from a female donor with ankylosing spondylitis or in good health (not recorded which). The sequenced sample consisted of blood, either unsorted or a sorted T cell fraction (not recorded which). CDR3 in DNA: TGCAGTGCTACACGGGATACAGATACGCAGTATTTT. Its protein product is CSATRDTDTQYF.